Following are 18 T cell receptor beta chains from one sample sequenced in a study of CD8+CD57+ T cells in acquired aplastic anemia. The study profiled TCR beta VDJ and CDR3 using genomic DNA as template. TCRdb re-analysed the reads in MiXCR, keeping a single row per CDR3 protein. Among 100,000 to 120,000 distinct CDR3 sequences listed, around 53% were seen once. The material sequenced was sorted CD4+, CD8+, or CD8+CD57+ T cells (not recorded which) from PBMCs. These receptors all stem from a human donor in good health, serving as a control.

The rearrangement links TRBV24-1 to TRBJ2-7; perhaps TRBD2 as D (6 bases). V lost 2 bases to trimming and J lost 6 bases, with 13 bases between them. Germline V gives CDR1 KGHDR, CDR2 SFDVKD. The CDR3 covers 14 residues. The CDR3 here is CATSDWGDRGEQYF. The CDR3 nucleotides are TGTGCCACCAGTGATTGGGGGGATCGGGGCGAGCAGTACTTC.

The rearrangement uses TRBV4-2 and TRBJ1-5; D is unclear. The CDR3 length is 15 residues. Germline CDR1 and CDR2: LGHNA and YNFKEQ. V shed 2 bases and J shed 7 bases, with 15 bases lying between them. The CDR3 DNA reads TGTGCCAGCAGCCAAACGAAATCCGGCACCCAGCCCCAGCATTTT. This translates into CASSQTKSGTQPQHF.

V is TRBV19 and J is TRBJ1-2; 8 bases align to TRBD1. The CDR3 has 15 amino acids. In germline, CDR1 is LNHDA, CDR2 SQIVND (reference sequence). The J segment lost 5 bases and the V segment lost 5 bases, leaving 10 bases of the junction unmatched. The CDR3 sequence is CASSPPDRVWYGYTF. CDR3 DNA sequence: TGTGCCAGTAGTCCCCCGGACAGGGTGTGGTATGGCTACACCTTC.

This clonotype showed up many times. The genes are TRBV14 and TRBJ1-1; no clear D gene. Germline lookup yields CDR1 SGHDN and CDR2 FVKESK. CDR3 length equals 12 residues. V was clipped by 3 bases and J by 2 bases, with 4 bases between them. The DNA for the CDR3 is TGTGCCAGCAGCCAGGGCAACACTGAAGCTTTCTTT. Amino acids: CASSQGNTEAFF.

The chain has TRBV29-1 and TRBJ1-2; 8 bases map to TRBD1. With 6 bases clipped from V and 1 base from J, the junction kept 4 bases outside the gene matches. The CDR3 runs to 13 residues. CDR1 and CDR2 (germline): SQVTM, ANQGSEA. CDR3 amino acids: CSVGTGFNYGYTF. As DNA, the CDR3 is TGCAGCGTGGGGACAGGCTTTAACTATGGCTACACCTTC.

V is TRBV10-3 and J is TRBJ2-3; 10 bases agree with TRBD1. The CDR3 runs to 13 residues. V gave up 10 bases and J gave up 6 bases; unmatched junction bases: 7. Germline-derived CDR1 and CDR2 are ENHRY and SYGVKD. CDR3 DNA: TGTGCCACCCTGACAGGGGGCATGGATACGCAGTATTTT. This sequence encodes CATLTGGMDTQYF.

The gene calls are TRBV20-1 and TRBJ1-2, with D uncertain. CDR3 length: 14 amino acids. Germline assignment: CDR1 DFQATT and CDR2 SNEGSKA (reference sequence). V shed 3 bases and J shed 7 bases, with 18 bases lying between them. The DNA of the CDR3 is TGCAGTGCTAGTCCCCGGACGGTATACTCTGGCTACACCTTC. Translating it yields CSASPRTVYSGYTF.

This chain connects TRBV14 to TRBJ2-1; 7 bases align to TRBD1. With 4 bases clipped from V and 3 bases from J, the junction kept 6 bases outside the gene matches. There are 15 residues in the CDR3. Germline V lookup: CDR1 SGHDN, CDR2 FVKESK. The CDR3 DNA reads TGTGCCAGCAGCCCCGGACAGGACAACTACAATGAGCAGTTCTTC. Protein: CASSPGQDNYNEQFF.

The chain uses TRBV12-3 or TRBV12-4 and TRBJ1-6, with 9 bases matching TRBD1. With 5 bases clipped from V and 14 bases from J, the junction kept 16 bases outside the gene matches. The CDR3 is 16 amino acids. The CDR3 spells CASSTPGQGGGWTLHF. As DNA, the CDR3 is TGTGCCAGCAGTACCCCGGGACAGGGCGGAGGTTGGACCCTCCACTTT.

This clonotype was counted at least ten times. The chain combines TRBV27 with TRBJ2-7, with 7 bases identical to TRBD1. Germline lookup yields CDR1 MNHEY and CDR2 SMNVEV (reference sequence). The length of the CDR3 is 16 residues. Trimming cost V 4 bases and J 7 bases; bases outside gene matches: 16. The CDR3 sequence: CASSSSWIGGPGEQYF. CDR3 in DNA: TGTGCCAGCAGTTCCTCCTGGATAGGGGGCCCTGGGGAGCAGTACTTC.

This clonotype has at least ten counts. This chain joins TRBV24-1 and TRBJ1-6; a possible D gene is TRBD1 (5 bases). Germline lookup yields CDR1 KGHDR and CDR2 SFDVKD. Trimming cost V 2 bases and J 10 bases, with 17 bases left between them. The CDR3 runs 16 residues. The DNA of the CDR3 is TGTGCCACCAGTGATTCGACAGAGCCGGGAGGGTCACCCCTCCACTTT. Translation: CATSDSTEPGGSPLHF.

This clonotype was detected only once. This chain joins TRBV10-3 and TRBJ1-2; possible D gene TRBD1, 5 bases. The CDR3 length is 15 residues. Germline-derived CDR1 and CDR2 are ENHRY and SYGVKD. Trimming cost V 10 bases and J 5 bases, with 23 bases left between them. CDR3 nucleotides: TGTGCCAGCAACCTGAACCGGGACTTAGGGTATGGCTACACCTTC. Its protein product is CASNLNRDLGYGYTF.

This clonotype was recorded once. This may arise from a read error, as a much more abundant clone is one base away. This chain joins TRBV4-3 and TRBJ2-1; the D call may be TRBD1 or TRBD2 (6 bases each). The V gene's germline CDR1 is LGHNA and CDR2 YSLEER. CDR3 length equals 16 residues. CDR3 sequence: CASGQEPARGDNEQFF. In nucleotides, the CDR3 is TGCGCCAGCGGCCAAGAACCAGCGAGGGGGGACAATGAGCAGTTCTTC.

This clonotype occurred a few times. V is TRBV30 and J is TRBJ1-4; TRBD1 is a possible D gene (5 bases). Germline V gene sequence: CDR1 GTSNPN, CDR2 SVGIG (reference sequence). The CDR3 is 14 residues long. Trimming removed 5 bases from V and 10 bases from J, with 20 bases in between. The CDR3 loop reads CAWGEGTQPSKLFF. The CDR3 bases are TGTGCCTGGGGGGAGGGGACCCAGCCTTCAAAACTGTTTTTT.

The table lists this clonotype with a count of one. The chain has TRBV2 and TRBJ1-6, with 8 bases fitting TRBD1. From germline, CDR1 is SNHLY and CDR2 FYNNEI. The CDR3 extends over 17 amino acids. Trimming at V came to 6 bases and at J to 7 bases, leaving 14 bases not matched to a gene. The CDR3 DNA follows: TGTGCCAGCAGCCCCTGGGCCCCCGGGACAGGCAATTCACCCCTCCACTTT. Amino acids: CASSPWAPGTGNSPLHF.

Ten or more counts support this clonotype. The chain links TRBV11-2 to TRBJ2-7; 7 bases match TRBD1. From germline, CDR1 is SGHAT and CDR2 FQNNGV. The CDR3 has 14 residues. J was trimmed by 2 bases and V by 1 base; bases with no gene match: 2. The CDR3 reads CASSLGQGTYEQYF. CDR3 coding DNA: TGTGCCAGCAGCTTAGGACAGGGAACCTACGAGCAGTACTTC. The full variable domain, its missing parts supplied by reference TRBV11-2 and TRBJ2-7, is EAGVAQSPRYKIIEKRQSVAFWCNPISGHATLYWYQQILGQGPKLLIQFQNNGVVDDSQLPKDRFSAERLKGVDSTLKIQPAKLEDSAVYLCASSLGQGTYEQYFGPGTRLTVT.

This sequence joins TRBV29-1 and TRBJ2-5, with D hard to call. This CDR3 contains 15 residues. V gave up 5 bases and J gave up 4 bases, with 20 bases separating them. The V gene's germline CDR1 is SQVTM and CDR2 ANQGSEA. The CDR3 sequence: CSVNPRQSGGETQYF. CDR3 nucleotide sequence: TGCAGCGTTAACCCGAGGCAGTCGGGCGGAGAGACCCAGTACTTC.

The J gene is TRBJ2-3, the V gene TRBV25-1, with D possibly TRBD2 on 5 matching bases. Trimming left V 5 bases short and J 11 bases short, with 20 bases between. Germline CDR1 and CDR2: MGHDK and SYGVNS. This CDR3 region has 14 residues. CDR3 sequence: CASSSPGDYNEQYF. CDR3 in DNA: TGTGCCAGCAGTAGCCCGGGCGACTACAATGAGCAGTATTTT.